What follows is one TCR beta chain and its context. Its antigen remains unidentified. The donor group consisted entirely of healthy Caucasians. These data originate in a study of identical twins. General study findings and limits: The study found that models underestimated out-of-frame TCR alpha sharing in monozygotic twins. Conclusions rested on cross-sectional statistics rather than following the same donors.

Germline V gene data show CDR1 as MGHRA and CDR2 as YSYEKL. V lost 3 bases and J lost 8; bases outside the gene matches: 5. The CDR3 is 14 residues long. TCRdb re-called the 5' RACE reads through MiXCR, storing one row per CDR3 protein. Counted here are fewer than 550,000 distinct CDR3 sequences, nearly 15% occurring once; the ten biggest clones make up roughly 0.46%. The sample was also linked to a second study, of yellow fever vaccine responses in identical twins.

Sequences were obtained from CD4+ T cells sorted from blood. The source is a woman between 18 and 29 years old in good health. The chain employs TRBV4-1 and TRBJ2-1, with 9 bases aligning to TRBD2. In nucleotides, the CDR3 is TGCGCCAGCAGCCACCCGGGACTAGCCGATGAGCAGTTCTTC. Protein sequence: CASSHPGLADEQFF.